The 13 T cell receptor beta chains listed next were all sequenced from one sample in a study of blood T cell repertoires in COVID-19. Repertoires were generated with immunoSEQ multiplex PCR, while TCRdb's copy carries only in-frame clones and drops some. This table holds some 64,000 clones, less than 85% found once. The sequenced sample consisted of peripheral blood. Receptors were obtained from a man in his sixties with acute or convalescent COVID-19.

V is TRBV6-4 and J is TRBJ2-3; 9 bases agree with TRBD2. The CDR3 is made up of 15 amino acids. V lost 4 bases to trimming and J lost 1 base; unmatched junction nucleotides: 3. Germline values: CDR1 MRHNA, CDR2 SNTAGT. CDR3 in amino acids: CASSVVAGGTDTQYF. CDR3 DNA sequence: TGTGCCAGCAGTGTAGTAGCGGGGGGCACAGATACGCAGTATTTT.

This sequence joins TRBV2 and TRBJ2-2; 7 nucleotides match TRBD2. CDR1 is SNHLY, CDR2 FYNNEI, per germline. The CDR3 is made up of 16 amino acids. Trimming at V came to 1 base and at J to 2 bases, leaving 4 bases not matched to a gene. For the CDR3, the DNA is TGTGCCAGCAGTGAAGTGGCTAGCGGAAACACCGGGGAGCTGTTTTTT. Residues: CASSEVASGNTGELFF.

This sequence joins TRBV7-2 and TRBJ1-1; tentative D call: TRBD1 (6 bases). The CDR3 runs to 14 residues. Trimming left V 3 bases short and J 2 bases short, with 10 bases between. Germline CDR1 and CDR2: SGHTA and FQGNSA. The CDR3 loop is CASSFWGLNTEAFF. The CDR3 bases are TGTGCCAGCAGCTTCTGGGGGCTCAACACTGAAGCTTTCTTT. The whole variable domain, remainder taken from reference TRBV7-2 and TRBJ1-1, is GAGVSQSPSNKVTEKGKDVELRCDPISGHTALYWYRQSLGQGLEFLIYFQGNSAPDKSGLPSDRFSAERTGGSVSTLTIQRTQQEDSAVYLCASSFWGLNTEAFFGQGTRLTVV.

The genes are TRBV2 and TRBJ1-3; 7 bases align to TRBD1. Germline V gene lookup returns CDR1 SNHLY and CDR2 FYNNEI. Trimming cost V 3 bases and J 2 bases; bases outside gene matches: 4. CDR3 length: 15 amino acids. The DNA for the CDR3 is TGTGCCAGCAGTGATGAGGGGGCGCCTGGAAACACCATATATTTT. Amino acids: CASSDEGAPGNTIYF.

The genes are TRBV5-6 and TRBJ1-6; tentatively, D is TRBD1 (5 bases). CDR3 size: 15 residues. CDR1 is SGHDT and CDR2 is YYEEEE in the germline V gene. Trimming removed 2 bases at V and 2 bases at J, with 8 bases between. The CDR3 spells CASSFQGAYNSPLHF. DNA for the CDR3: TGTGCCAGCAGCTTCCAGGGTGCCTATAATTCACCCCTCCACTTT.

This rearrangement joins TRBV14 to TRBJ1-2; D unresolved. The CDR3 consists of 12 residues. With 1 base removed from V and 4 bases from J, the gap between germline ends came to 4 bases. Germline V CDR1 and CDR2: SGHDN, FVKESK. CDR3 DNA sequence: TGTGCCAGCAGCCAAGCTTCCTATGGCTACACCTTC. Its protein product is CASSQASYGYTF.

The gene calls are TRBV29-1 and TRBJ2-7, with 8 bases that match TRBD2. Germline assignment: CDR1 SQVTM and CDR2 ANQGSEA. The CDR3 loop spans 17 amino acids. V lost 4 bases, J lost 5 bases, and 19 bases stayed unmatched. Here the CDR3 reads CSVGKMGRSSGWNEQYF. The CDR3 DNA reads TGCAGCGTTGGGAAGATGGGGAGGTCTAGCGGGTGGAACGAGCAGTACTTC.

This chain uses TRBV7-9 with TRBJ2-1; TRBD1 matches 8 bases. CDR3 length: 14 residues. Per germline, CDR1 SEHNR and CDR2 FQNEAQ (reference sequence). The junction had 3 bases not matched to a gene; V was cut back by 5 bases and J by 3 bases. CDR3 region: CASSPGQGYNEQFF. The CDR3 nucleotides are TGTGCCAGCAGCCCCGGACAGGGCTACAATGAGCAGTTCTTC.

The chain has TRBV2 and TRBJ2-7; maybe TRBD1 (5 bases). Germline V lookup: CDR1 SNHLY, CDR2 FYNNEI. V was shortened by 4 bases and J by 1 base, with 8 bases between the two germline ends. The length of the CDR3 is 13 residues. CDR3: CASSVPGSYEQYF. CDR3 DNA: TGTGCCAGCAGTGTTCCAGGGTCCTACGAGCAGTACTTC. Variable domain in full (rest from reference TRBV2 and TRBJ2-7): EPEVTQTPSHQVTQMGQEVILRCVPISNHLYFYWYRQILGQKVEFLVSFYNNEISEKSEIFDDQFSVERPDGSNFTLKIRSTKLEDSAMYFCASSVPGSYEQYFGPGTRLTVT.

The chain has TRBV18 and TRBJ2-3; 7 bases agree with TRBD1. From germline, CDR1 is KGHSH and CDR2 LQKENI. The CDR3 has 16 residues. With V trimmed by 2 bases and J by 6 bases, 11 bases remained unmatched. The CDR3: CASSPNGRQGSDTQYF. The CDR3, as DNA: TGTGCCAGCTCACCAAACGGCCGACAGGGATCCGATACGCAGTATTTT.

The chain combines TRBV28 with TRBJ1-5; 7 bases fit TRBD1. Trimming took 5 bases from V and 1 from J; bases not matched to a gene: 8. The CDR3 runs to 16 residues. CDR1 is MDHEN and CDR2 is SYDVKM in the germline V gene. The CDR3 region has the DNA TGTGCCAGCAGTCCACGACAGGGCGTAAGCAATCAGCCCCAGCATTTT. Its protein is CASSPRQGVSNQPQHF.

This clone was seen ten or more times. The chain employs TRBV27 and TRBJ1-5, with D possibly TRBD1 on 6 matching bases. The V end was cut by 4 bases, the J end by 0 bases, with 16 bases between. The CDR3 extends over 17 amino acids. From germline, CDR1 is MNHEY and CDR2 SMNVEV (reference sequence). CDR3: CASSSRGTTYSNQPQHF. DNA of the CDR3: TGTGCCAGCAGTTCGAGAGGGACAACCTATAGCAATCAGCCCCAGCATTTT.

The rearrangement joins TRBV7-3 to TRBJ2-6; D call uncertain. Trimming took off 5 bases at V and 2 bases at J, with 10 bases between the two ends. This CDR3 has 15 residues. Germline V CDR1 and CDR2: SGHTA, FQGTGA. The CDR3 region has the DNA TGTGCCAGCAGCACCGGCACAGCTGGGGCCAACGTCCTGACTTTC. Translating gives CASSTGTAGANVLTF.